The 27 T cell receptor beta chains in this list originate from one sample, sequenced in a study of blood T cells in healthy people across ages. PCR was performed a second time for about 6 to 11 cycles using a sample-barcoded 5' primer and a J-beta primer mix. TCRdb re-derived calls from the 5' RACE reads in MiXCR, one entry per CDR3 protein. The table shows 1.5 million to 2 million distinct CDR3 sequences, with approximately 40% occurring only once. Sample: blood. The receptors come from a human donor in good health.

V is TRBV12-3 or TRBV12-4 and J is TRBJ2-7; possible D gene TRBD2, 5 bases. This CDR3 is 14 amino acids long. The V end was cut by 3 bases, the J end by 2 bases, with 11 bases between. The CDR3 loop reads CASSFAEGTYEQYF. DNA for the CDR3: TGTGCCAGCAGTTTCGCCGAGGGTACCTACGAGCAGTACTTC.

This clonotype occurred a few times. The rearrangement links TRBV27 to TRBJ2-4, with 7 bases identical to TRBD1. CDR3 length: 13 amino acids. J was trimmed by 7 bases and V by 6 bases; bases with no gene match: 6. Germline V gene data show CDR1 as MNHEY and CDR2 as SMNVEV (reference sequence). As DNA, the CDR3 is TGTGCCAGCAGCCCTGGGACAGATAACATTCAGTACTTC. Protein sequence: CASSPGTDNIQYF.

The CDR3, as DNA: TGTGCCAGCAGCACGTTAAGCGGGGGGAACAATGAGCAGTTCTTC. Its translation: CASSTLSGGNNEQFF. The V and J genes are TRBV28 and TRBJ2-1; TRBD2 agrees at 9 bases. From germline, CDR1 is MDHEN and CDR2 SYDVKM. CDR3 length: 15 amino acids. The trim removed 6 bases at V and 5 bases at J, leaving 8 bases unmatched.

This chain links TRBV29-1 with TRBJ1-1, with D possibly matching TRBD1 (6 bases). This CDR3 spans 11 amino acids. V lost 7 bases, J lost 7 bases, and 13 bases lay in between. Germline values: CDR1 SQVTM, CDR2 ANQGSEA. DNA of the CDR3: TGCAGCGGGCAGGAGGGGGGTGAAGCTTTCTTT. Residues: CSGQEGGEAFF.

This clonotype turned up a few times. The V and J genes are TRBV5-7 and TRBJ2-1, with D perhaps matching TRBD1 (6 bases). TRBV5-7 is classed as an ORF, of uncertain function. V was cut by 3 bases and J by 6 bases, with 25 bases left in between. The CDR3 is 18 residues long. This CDR3 is CASSSQQRTVPEPNEQFF. The CDR3 DNA sequence: TGTGCCAGCAGCTCGCAACAACGGACAGTACCGGAGCCCAATGAGCAGTTCTTC.

The rearrangement joins TRBV29-1 to TRBJ2-5; 7 bases match TRBD1. This CDR3 has 14 residues. The ends lost 8 bases at V and 4 bases at J; junction bases unmatched: 13. The germline CDR1 and CDR2 sequences are SQVTM and ANQGSEA. CDR3 nucleotides: TGCAGCCTTCGAGGCAGGGGGTTCCCAGAGACCCAGTACTTC. This codes for CSLRGRGFPETQYF.

This clonotype was seen a handful of times. V and J are TRBV7-2 and TRBJ2-5, with 8 bases fitting TRBD2. The CDR3 runs to 16 residues. J was trimmed by 2 bases and V by 0 bases; bases with no gene match: 5. CDR1 SGHTA and CDR2 FQGNSA come from the germline V gene. The CDR3 region is CASSLALGGGQETQYF. CDR3 sequence (DNA): TGTGCCAGCAGCTTAGCGCTCGGGGGGGGTCAAGAGACCCAGTACTTC.

On this clonotype itself: Possible read error: a much larger clone is one base away. This sequence joins TRBV7-2 and TRBJ2-4, with D possibly called TRBD1 or TRBD2 (5 bases each). The germline CDR1 and CDR2 sequences are SGHTA and FQGNSA. With 1 base removed from V and 3 bases from J, the gap between germline ends came to 16 bases. The CDR3 length is 17 residues. The CDR3 loop is CASSLGGRVIVKNIQYF. The CDR3 nucleotides are TGTGCCAGCAGCTTAGGGGGACGGGTGATCGTCAAAAACATTCAGTACTTC.

The chain has TRBV7-8 and TRBJ1-5; D call uncertain. V was cut by 10 bases and J by 3 bases, with 19 bases left in between. The germline V gene encodes CDR1 SGHVS and CDR2 FQNEAQ. CDR3 length: 15 residues. This CDR3 is CATRSSPDHNQPQHF. For the CDR3, the DNA is TGTGCCACCAGATCCAGTCCCGACCACAATCAGCCCCAGCATTTT.

This chain uses TRBV30 with TRBJ1-6; D remains ambiguous. The germline gives CDR1 GTSNPN, CDR2 SVGIG (reference sequence). Between the trimmed V and J ends, which lost 6 bases and 3 bases, there was a span of 6 bases. There are 12 residues in the CDR3. The CDR3 nucleotides read TGTGCCTGTTCCGTCTATAATTCACCCCTCCACTTT. Its protein is CACSVYNSPLHF.

The chain couples TRBV6-5 to TRBJ2-2; D unresolved. CDR1 MNHEY and CDR2 SVGAGI come from the germline V gene. V dropped 5 bases and J dropped 0 bases, with 4 bases sitting between them. This CDR3 is built from 13 residues. This CDR3 is CASSQSNTGELFF. The CDR3 nucleotides read TGTGCCAGCAGTCAATCGAACACCGGGGAGCTGTTTTTT.

The chain carries TRBV10-3 and TRBJ1-1, with D hard to call. This CDR3 is 13 amino acids long. With 7 bases removed from V and 4 bases from J, the gap between germline ends came to 13 bases. Germline V gene data show CDR1 as ENHRY and CDR2 as SYGVKD. The CDR3 coding sequence is TGTGCCATCAAGAGAGACTTGAGCACTGAAGCTTTCTTT. This translates into CAIKRDLSTEAFF.

Comment on this clonotype: Its ends do not fully match the called genes, so a read error is possible. The rearrangement uses TRBV29-1 and TRBJ2-4, with 9 bases aligning to TRBD1. The DNA end lines up better with TRBJ2-5; the J call may be wrong. In germline, CDR1 is SQVTM, CDR2 ANQGSEA. The CDR3 covers 13 residues. CDR3 protein: CSVRDRVQGTQYF. The CDR3 DNA sequence: TGCAGCGTTCGGGACAGGGTTCAAGGGACCCAGTACTTC.

The chain carries TRBV20-1 and TRBJ2-4; the match to TRBD1 covers 7 bases. The length of the CDR3 is 16 residues. Germline V gives CDR1 DFQATT, CDR2 SNEGSKA (reference sequence). V lost 6 bases to trimming and J lost 1 base; unmatched junction nucleotides: 12. In DNA form, the CDR3 reads TGCAGTGCCTCCCGACAGGGCCTTAACGCCAAAAACATTCAGTACTTC. Translating it yields CSASRQGLNAKNIQYF.

V and J are TRBV5-1 and TRBJ2-2, with 8 bases aligning to TRBD1. Germline V gene data show CDR1 as SGHRS and CDR2 as YFSETQ. The trim removed 3 bases at V and 4 bases at J, leaving 11 bases unmatched. The length of the CDR3 is 17 residues. This chain's CDR3 is CASSSRPTGAGTGELFF. The CDR3 coding sequence is TGCGCCAGCAGCTCCCGGCCGACAGGGGCGGGCACCGGGGAGCTGTTTTTT.

The chain carries TRBV9 and TRBJ1-1, with 8 bases lining up with TRBD1. V shed 6 bases and J 6 bases; nucleotides not matched to a gene: 4. The germline gives CDR1 SGDLS, CDR2 YYNGEE. The CDR3 is 12 amino acids. Here the CDR3 DNA reads TGTGCCAGCAAAGGACAGGGCTCTGAAGCTTTCTTT. It yields the protein CASKGQGSEAFF.

The rearrangement links TRBV28 to TRBJ2-2, with TRBD1 identical over 7 bases. The J segment lost 3 bases and the V segment lost 6 bases, leaving 4 bases of the junction unmatched. Germline assignment: CDR1 MDHEN and CDR2 SYDVKM. The length of the CDR3 is 14 residues. The CDR3 loop is CASRGQSDTGELFF. As DNA, the CDR3 is TGTGCCAGCAGGGGACAGTCGGACACCGGGGAGCTGTTTTTT.

This clonotype was picked up a small number of times. The chain carries TRBV11-2 and TRBJ2-2; TRBD1 matches 8 bases. CDR1 is SGHAT and CDR2 is FQNNGV in the germline V gene. This CDR3 contains 15 residues. V lost 5 bases, J lost 5 bases, and 7 bases stayed unmatched. The CDR3 protein is CASSRQGMGTGELFF. CDR3 nucleotide sequence: TGTGCCAGCAGCAGACAGGGGATGGGTACCGGGGAGCTGTTTTTT.

The CDR3 DNA reads as TGTGCCAGCAGCTATGGACAGGGGGTGTACACCGGGGAGCTGTTTTTT. Protein sequence: CASSYGQGVYTGELFF. This rearrangement joins TRBV5-5 to TRBJ2-2, with 10 bases matching TRBD1. This CDR3 has 16 amino acids. The J segment lost 3 bases and the V segment lost 3 bases, leaving 5 bases of the junction unmatched. CDR1 SGHKS and CDR2 YYEKEE come from the germline V gene (reference sequence). Together with reference TRBV5-5 and TRBJ2-2, the CDR3 gives the full variable domain: DAGVTQSPTHLIKTRGQQVTLRCSPISGHKSVSWYQQVLGQGPQFIFQYYEKEERGRGNFPDRFSARQFPNYSSELNVNALLLGDSALYLCASSYGQGVYTGELFFGEGSRLTVL.

The sample holds a few counts of this clonotype. CDR3 nucleotides: TGCAGCGTTGAAGACGCAGGGGGCCGGAATGAGCAGTTCTTC. It is translated as CSVEDAGGRNEQFF. This sequence joins TRBV29-1 and TRBJ2-1; 8 bases align to TRBD1. Per germline, CDR1 SQVTM and CDR2 ANQGSEA. The CDR3 consists of 14 residues. The J segment lost 7 bases and the V segment lost 0 bases, leaving 5 bases of the junction unmatched.

The rearrangement uses TRBV5-1 and TRBJ1-1, with D unresolved. This CDR3 is built from 17 residues. V was trimmed by 2 bases and J by 3 bases, leaving 20 bases between them. Germline lookup yields CDR1 SGHRS and CDR2 YFSETQ. CDR3 protein: CASSLGFRSSKDTEAFF. DNA of the CDR3: TGCGCCAGCAGCTTAGGGTTCAGATCGTCGAAGGACACTGAAGCTTTCTTT.

This clonotype was picked up one time. The chain uses TRBV24-1 and TRBJ1-5; D is unclear. The V gene's germline CDR1 is KGHDR and CDR2 SFDVKD. Deletions cut 4 bases from V and 7 bases from J, with 13 bases between. The CDR3 has 14 residues. The CDR3 nucleotides are TGTGCCACCAGTGACCTGACCCAAGGACAGCCCCAGCATTTT. It encodes CATSDLTQGQPQHF.

The table lists this clonotype with a few counts. The J gene is TRBJ2-7, the V gene TRBV5-1; 7 nucleotides agree with TRBD2. Germline V CDR1 and CDR2: SGHRS, YFSETQ. The V segment lost 0 bases and the J segment 1 base; nucleotides outside the gene matches: 4. This CDR3 region has 15 residues. The CDR3 loop reads CASSLELAASYEQYF. The CDR3 DNA reads TGCGCCAGCAGCTTGGAGCTAGCGGCTTCCTACGAGCAGTACTTC.

V gene TRBV4-3 combines with J gene TRBJ2-3; 7 nucleotides line up with TRBD2. This CDR3 is built from 16 residues. V lost 4 bases to trimming and J lost 3 bases; unmatched junction nucleotides: 10. In germline, CDR1 is LGHNA, CDR2 YSLEER. This CDR3 is CASSPRWGGETDTQYF. For the CDR3, the DNA is TGCGCCAGCAGCCCCCGTTGGGGGGGAGAAACAGATACGCAGTATTTT.

This clonotype has ten or more counts. The chain couples TRBV6-5 to TRBJ2-3; D remains ambiguous. The J call is doubtful: the DNA matches TRBJ2-5 better. This CDR3 spans 11 amino acids. Per the germline V gene, CDR1 is MNHEY and CDR2 is SVGAGI. CDR3 loop: CASSYSGTQYF. The CDR3 DNA follows: TGTGCCAGCAGTTACTCGGGGACCCAGTACTTC.

The sample holds many counts of this clonotype. J is TRBJ2-6 and V is TRBV7-9; TRBD1 matches at 11 bases. There are 16 residues in the CDR3. CDR1 is SEHNR, CDR2 FQNEAQ, per germline (reference sequence). The V segment lost 5 bases and the J segment 0 bases; nucleotides outside the gene matches: 0. CDR3 protein: CASSGQGASGANVLTF. The DNA of the CDR3 is TGTGCCAGCAGCGGACAGGGGGCCTCTGGGGCCAACGTCCTGACTTTC.

Notes on this clonotype: Mismatch with germline at one junction end may stem from a read error. The J gene is TRBJ1-2, the V gene TRBV7-2; tentatively, D is TRBD1 (6 bases). The CDR3 is made up of 14 amino acids. Germline loops: CDR1 SGHTA, CDR2 FQGNSA. The CDR3: CASSLGGRDYGCTF. DNA of the CDR3: TGTGCCAGCAGCTTAGGGGGGCGGGACTATGGCTGCACCTTC.